A selection of T cell receptor beta chains follows, all from one sample in a study of T cell responses to AZD1222 COVID-19 vaccine. TCRdb's copy holds only in-frame clones and misses some; the assay was immunoSEQ multiplex PCR. The table shows more than 85,000 clones, with roughly 89% occurring only once. Source: peripheral blood, taken on day 0 of AZD1222 vaccination. The source of these receptors is an adult in good health. Each CDR3 is given with its conserved first and last residue. The D gene is left open where the match is weak. Only part of the rows carry a size: once, few, many, or a class if the clone is expanded.

D	V	J	size	CDR3	DNA
-	TRBV6-5	TRBJ2-7	once	CASSYSRWHEQYF	TGTGCCAGCAGTTACTCGCGGTGGCACGAGCAGTACTTC
TRBD1	TRBV7-8	TRBJ1-5	-	CASSLQGAGGNQPQHF	TGTGCCAGCAGCCTCCAGGGGGCTGGTGGCAATCAGCCCCAGCATTTT
TRBD1	TRBV9	TRBJ1-2	-	CASSVAPQGVFGYTF	TGTGCCAGCAGCGTTGCTCCACAGGGGGTATTTGGCTACACCTTC
TRBD2	TRBV28	TRBJ2-1	-	CASSFGPHTGLAGESSYNEQFF	TGTGCCAGCAGTTTCGGCCCACACACGGGACTAGCGGGAGAGAGCTCCTACAATGAGCAGTTCTTC
-	TRBV20-1	TRBJ1-1	-	CSASKDLGVLAFF	TGCAGTGCTAGTAAAGATCTGGGGGTTTTAGCTTTCTTT
TRBD1	TRBV3-1/TRBV3-2	TRBJ1-2	-	CASSVRDSSNYGYTF	TGTGCCAGCAGCGTCAGGGACAGTTCTAACTATGGCTACACCTTC
-	TRBV18	TRBJ2-1	-	CASSPQDGSLNEQFF	TGTGCCAGCTCACCACAAGACGGGAGTTTGAATGAGCAGTTCTTC
-	TRBV4-1	TRBJ2-7	few	CASSLVKASYEQYF	TGCGCCAGCAGCCTGGTTAAGGCCTCCTACGAGCAGTACTTC
-	TRBV25-1	TRBJ2-7	-	CASRDSRSANEQYF	TGTGCCAGCAGAGACAGTCGTTCGGCTAACGAGCAGTACTTC
-	TRBV9	TRBJ2-1	-	CASSVLAHSYNEQFF	TGTGCCAGCAGCGTTTTGGCGCACTCCTACAATGAGCAGTTCTTC
-	TRBV28	TRBJ2-1	once	CAGSARDYNEQFF	TGTGCCGGTAGCGCGAGGGATTACAATGAGCAGTTCTTC
-	TRBV7-3	TRBJ2-5	few	CASSLTGGTGETQYF	TGTGCCAGCAGCTTAACTGGTGGGACGGGGGAGACCCAGTACTTC
-	TRBV11-2	TRBJ2-1	-	CASSLVAGGNNEQFF	TGTGCCAGCAGCTTAGTGGCAGGGGGGAACAATGAGCAGTTCTTC